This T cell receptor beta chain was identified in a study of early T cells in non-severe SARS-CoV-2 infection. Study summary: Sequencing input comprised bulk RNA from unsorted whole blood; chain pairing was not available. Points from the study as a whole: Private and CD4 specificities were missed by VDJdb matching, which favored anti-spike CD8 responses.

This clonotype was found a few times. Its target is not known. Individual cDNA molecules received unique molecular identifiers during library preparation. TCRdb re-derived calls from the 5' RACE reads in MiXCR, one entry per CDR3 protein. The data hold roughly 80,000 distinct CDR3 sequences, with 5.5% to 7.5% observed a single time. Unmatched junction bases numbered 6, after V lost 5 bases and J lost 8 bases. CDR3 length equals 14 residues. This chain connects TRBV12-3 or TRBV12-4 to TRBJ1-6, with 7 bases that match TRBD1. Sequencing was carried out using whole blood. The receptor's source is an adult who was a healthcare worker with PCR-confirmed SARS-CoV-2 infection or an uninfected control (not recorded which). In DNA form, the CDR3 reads TGTGCCAGCAGTCAAAAGGGGGCGCATTCACCCCTCCACTTT. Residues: CASSQKGAHSPLHF.